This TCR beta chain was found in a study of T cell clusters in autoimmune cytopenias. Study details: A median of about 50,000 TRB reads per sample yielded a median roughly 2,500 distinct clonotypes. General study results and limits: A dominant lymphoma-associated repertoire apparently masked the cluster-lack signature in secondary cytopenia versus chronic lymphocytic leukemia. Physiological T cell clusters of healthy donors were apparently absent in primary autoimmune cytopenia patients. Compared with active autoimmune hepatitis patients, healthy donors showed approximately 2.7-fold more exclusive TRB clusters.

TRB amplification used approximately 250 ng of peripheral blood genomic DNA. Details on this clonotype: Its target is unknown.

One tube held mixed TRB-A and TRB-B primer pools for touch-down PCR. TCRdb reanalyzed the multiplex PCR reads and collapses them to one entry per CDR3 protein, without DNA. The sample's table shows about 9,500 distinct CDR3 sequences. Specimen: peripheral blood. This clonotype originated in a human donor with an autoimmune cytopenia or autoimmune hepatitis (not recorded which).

Here the CDR3 reads CATSPTSGGSSNTGELFF. The chain combines TRBV24-1 with TRBJ2-2; lacking DNA, the TRBD2 call made by TCRdb goes unchecked. CDR1 KGHDR and CDR2 SFDVKD come from the germline V gene. The CDR3 spans 18 residues.